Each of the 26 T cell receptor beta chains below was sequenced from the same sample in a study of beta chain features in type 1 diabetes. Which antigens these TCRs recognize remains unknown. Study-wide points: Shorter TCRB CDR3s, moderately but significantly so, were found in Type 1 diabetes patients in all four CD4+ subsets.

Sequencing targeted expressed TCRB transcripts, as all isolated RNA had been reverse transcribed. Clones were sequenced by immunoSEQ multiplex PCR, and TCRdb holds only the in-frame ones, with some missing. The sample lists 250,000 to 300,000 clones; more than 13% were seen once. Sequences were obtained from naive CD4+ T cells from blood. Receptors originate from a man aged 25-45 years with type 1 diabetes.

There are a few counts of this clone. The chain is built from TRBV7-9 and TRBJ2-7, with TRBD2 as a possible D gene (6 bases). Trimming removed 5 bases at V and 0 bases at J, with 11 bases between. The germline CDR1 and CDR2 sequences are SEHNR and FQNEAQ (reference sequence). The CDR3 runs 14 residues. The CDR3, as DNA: TGTGCCAGCAGCGGGAGGAGGGCCTCCTACGAGCAGTACTTC. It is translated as CASSGRRASYEQYF.

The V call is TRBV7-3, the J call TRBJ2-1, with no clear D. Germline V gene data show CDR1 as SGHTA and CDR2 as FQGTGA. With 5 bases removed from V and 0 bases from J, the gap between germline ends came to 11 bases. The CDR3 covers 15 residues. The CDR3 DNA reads TGTGCCAGCAGCCCGAGAGGATCCTCCTACAATGAGCAGTTCTTC. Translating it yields CASSPRGSSYNEQFF.

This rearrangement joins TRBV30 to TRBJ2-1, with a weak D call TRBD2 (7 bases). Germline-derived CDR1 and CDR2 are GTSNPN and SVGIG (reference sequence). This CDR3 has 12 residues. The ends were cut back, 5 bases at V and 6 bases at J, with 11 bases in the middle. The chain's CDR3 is CAWVGGGNEQFF. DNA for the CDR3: TGTGCCTGGGTGGGAGGGGGCAATGAGCAGTTCTTC.

CDR3 region: CASSLDRVAGANVLTF. The CDR3 nucleotides read TGCGCCAGCAGCTTGGACAGGGTAGCTGGGGCCAACGTCCTGACTTTC. The genes are TRBV5-1 and TRBJ2-6; tentative D call: TRBD1 (6 bases). Germline CDR1 is SGHRS and CDR2 is YFSETQ. This CDR3 contains 16 residues. The V end was cut by 0 bases, the J end by 2 bases, with 9 bases between.

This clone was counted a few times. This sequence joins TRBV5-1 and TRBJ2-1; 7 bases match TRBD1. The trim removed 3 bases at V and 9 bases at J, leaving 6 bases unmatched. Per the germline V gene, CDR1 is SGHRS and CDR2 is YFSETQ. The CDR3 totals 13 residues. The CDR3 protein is CASSSGQNGEQFF. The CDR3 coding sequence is TGCGCCAGCAGCTCGGGACAGAATGGTGAGCAGTTCTTC.

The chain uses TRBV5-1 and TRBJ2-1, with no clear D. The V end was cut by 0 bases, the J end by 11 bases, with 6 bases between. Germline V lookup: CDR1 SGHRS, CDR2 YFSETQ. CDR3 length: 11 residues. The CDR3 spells CASSLEAKQFF. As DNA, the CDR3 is TGCGCCAGCAGCTTGGAAGCGAAGCAGTTCTTC.

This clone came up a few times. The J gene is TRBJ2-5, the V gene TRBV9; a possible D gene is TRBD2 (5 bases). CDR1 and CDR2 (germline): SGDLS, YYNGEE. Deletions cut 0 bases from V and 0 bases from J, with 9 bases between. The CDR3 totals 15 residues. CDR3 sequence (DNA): TGTGCCAGCAGCGTAGTGGGAGACAACCAAGAGACCCAGTACTTC. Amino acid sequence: CASSVVGDNQETQYF. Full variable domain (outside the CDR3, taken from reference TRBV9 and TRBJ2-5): DSGVTQTPKHLITATGQRVTLRCSPRSGDLSVYWYQQSLDQGLQFLIQYYNGEERAKGNILERFSAQQFPDLHSELNLSSLELGDSALYFCASSVVGDNQETQYFGPGTRLLVL.

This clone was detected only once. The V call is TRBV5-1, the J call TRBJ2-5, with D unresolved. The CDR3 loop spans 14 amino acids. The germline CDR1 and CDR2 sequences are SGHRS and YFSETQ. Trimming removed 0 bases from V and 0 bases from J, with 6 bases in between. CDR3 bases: TGCGCCAGCAGCTTGGGAGTAAACCAAGAGACCCAGTACTTC. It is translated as CASSLGVNQETQYF.

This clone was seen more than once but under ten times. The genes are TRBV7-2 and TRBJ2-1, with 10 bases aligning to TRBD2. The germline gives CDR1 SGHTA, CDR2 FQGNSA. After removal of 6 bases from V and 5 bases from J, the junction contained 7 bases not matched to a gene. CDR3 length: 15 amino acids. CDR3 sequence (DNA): TGTGCCAGCAGGAAAGCGGGAGGGGGGAACAATGAGCAGTTCTTC. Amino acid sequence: CASRKAGGGNNEQFF.

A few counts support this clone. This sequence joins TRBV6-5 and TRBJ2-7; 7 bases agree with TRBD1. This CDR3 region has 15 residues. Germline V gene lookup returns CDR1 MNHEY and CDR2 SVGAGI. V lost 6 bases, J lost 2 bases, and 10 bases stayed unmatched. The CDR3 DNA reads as TGTGCCAGCAGCTTACGGTTGGGACAGCCCTACGAGCAGTACTTC. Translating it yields CASSLRLGQPYEQYF.

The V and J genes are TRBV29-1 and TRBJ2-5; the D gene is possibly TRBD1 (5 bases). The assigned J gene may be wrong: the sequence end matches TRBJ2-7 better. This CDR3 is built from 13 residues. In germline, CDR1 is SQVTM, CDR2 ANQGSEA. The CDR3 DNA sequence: TGCAGCGTTGATGGGGCAGGGCCTTACGAGCAGTACTTC. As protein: CSVDGAGPYEQYF.

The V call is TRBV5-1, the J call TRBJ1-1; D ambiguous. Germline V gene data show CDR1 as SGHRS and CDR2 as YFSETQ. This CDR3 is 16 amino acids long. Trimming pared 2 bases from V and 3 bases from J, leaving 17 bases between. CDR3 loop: CASSFGGSAVDTEAFF. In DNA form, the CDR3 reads TGCGCCAGCAGCTTCGGAGGGTCGGCCGTAGACACTGAAGCTTTCTTT.

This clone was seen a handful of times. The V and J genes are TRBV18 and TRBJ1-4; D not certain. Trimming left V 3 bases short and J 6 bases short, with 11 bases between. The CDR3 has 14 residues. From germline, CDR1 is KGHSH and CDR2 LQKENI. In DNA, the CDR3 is TGTGCCAGCTCACCGTTCAGGAGGGATGAAAAACTGTTTTTT. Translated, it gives CASSPFRRDEKLFF.

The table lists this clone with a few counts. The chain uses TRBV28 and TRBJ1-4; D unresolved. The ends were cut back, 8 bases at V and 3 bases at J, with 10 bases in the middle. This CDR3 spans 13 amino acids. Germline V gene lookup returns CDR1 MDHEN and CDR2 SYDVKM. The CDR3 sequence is CASVRDSNEKLFF. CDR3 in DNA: TGTGCCAGCGTGCGGGATTCTAATGAAAAACTGTTTTTT.

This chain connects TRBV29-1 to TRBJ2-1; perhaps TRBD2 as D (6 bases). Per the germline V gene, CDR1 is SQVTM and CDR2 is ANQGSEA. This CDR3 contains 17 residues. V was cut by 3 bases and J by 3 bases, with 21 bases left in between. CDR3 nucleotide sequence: TGCAGCGTTGAGGGGACTCCTTTGGGTCGAGGCTACAATGAGCAGTTCTTC. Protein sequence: CSVEGTPLGRGYNEQFF.

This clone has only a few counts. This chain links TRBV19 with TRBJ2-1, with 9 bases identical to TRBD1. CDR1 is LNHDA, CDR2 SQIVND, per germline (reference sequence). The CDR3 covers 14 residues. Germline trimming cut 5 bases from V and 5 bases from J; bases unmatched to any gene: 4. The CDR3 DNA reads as TGTGCCAGTAGTTCGGGACAGGGTGACAATGAGCAGTTCTTC. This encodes CASSSGQGDNEQFF. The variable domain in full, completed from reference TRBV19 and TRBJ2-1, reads DGGITQSPKYLFRKEGQNVTLSCEQNLNHDAMYWYRQDPGQGLRLIYYSQIVNDFQKGDIAEGYSVSREKKESFPLTVTSAQKNPTAFYLCASSSGQGDNEQFFGPGTRLTVL.

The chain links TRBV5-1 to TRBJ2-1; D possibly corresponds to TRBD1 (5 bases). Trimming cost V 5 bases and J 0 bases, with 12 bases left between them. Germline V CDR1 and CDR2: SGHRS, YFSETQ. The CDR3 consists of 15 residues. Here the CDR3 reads CASSPQGSSYNEQFF. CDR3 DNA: TGCGCCAGCAGTCCGCAGGGAAGCTCCTACAATGAGCAGTTCTTC.

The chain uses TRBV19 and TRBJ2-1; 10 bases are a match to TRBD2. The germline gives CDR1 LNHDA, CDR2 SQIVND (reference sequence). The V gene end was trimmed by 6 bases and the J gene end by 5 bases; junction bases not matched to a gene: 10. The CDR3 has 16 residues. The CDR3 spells CASRRTGTSADNEQFF. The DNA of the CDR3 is TGTGCCAGTAGGCGCACCGGGACTAGCGCAGACAATGAGCAGTTCTTC.

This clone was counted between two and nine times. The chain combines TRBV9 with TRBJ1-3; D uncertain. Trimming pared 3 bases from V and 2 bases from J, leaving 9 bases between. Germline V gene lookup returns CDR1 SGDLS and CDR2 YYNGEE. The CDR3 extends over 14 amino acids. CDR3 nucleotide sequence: TGTGCCAGCAGCGATGGGAGAGCTGGAAACACCATATATTTT. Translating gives CASSDGRAGNTIYF.

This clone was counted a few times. CDR3 protein: CASSQDVSSGAPYEQYF. The CDR3 DNA sequence: TGTGCCAGCAGCCAAGATGTATCGAGCGGGGCCCCCTACGAGCAGTACTTC. The chain links TRBV14 to TRBJ2-7; 7 nucleotides line up with TRBD2. V shed 0 bases and J 2 bases; nucleotides not matched to a gene: 10. Germline CDR1 reads SGHDN; CDR2 reads FVKESK. The CDR3 is 17 amino acids.

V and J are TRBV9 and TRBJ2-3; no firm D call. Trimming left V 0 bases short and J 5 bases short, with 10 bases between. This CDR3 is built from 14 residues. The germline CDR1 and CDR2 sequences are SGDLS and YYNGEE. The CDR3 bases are TGTGCCAGCAGCGTAGATCCCGGTTTAGATACGCAGTATTTT. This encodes CASSVDPGLDTQYF.

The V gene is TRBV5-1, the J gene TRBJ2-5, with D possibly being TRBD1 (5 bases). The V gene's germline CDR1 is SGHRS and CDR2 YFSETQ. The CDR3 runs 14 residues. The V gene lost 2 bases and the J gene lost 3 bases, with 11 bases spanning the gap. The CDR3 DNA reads TGCGCCAGCAGCTTTTACTCCAGGGAAGAGACCCAGTACTTC. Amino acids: CASSFYSREETQYF.

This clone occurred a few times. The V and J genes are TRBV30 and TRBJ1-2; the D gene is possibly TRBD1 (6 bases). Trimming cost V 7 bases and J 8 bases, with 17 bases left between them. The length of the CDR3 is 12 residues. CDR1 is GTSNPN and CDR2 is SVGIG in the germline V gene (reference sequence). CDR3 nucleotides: TGTGCCTCTACCACAGGGCCGGGCGGCTACACCTTC. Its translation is CASTTGPGGYTF.

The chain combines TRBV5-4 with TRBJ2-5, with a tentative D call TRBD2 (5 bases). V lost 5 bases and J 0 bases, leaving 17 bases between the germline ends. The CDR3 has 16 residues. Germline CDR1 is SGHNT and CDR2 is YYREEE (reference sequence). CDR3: CASSSPGSLYQETQYF. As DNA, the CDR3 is TGTGCCAGCAGTAGCCCGGGGAGTCTGTACCAAGAGACCCAGTACTTC.

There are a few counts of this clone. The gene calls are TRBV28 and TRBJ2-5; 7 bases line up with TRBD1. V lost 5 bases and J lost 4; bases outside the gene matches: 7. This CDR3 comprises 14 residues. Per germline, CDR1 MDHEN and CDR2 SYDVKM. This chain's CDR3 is CASSRGQSVETQYF. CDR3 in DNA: TGTGCCAGCAGTCGGGGACAGAGTGTAGAGACCCAGTACTTC.

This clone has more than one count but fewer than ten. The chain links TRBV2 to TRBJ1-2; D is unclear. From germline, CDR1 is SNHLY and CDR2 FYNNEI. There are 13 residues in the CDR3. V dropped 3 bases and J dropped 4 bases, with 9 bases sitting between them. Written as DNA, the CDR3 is TGTGCCAGCAGTGAGTTGGCTTTCTATGGCTACACCTTC. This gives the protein CASSELAFYGYTF.